These 30 T cell receptor beta chains were all obtained from the same sample, sequenced in a study of blood T cells in healthy people across ages. Then a second PCR, running roughly 7 to 11 cycles, was carried out with a sample-barcoded 5' primer and a J-beta primer mix. A single record per CDR3 protein comes from TCRdb applying MiXCR to the 5' RACE reads. The sample records over a million distinct CDR3 sequences, around 59% being singletons. The sequencing input was blood. These receptors were collected from a man in his late teens or twenties in good health.

The CDR3 is CATSRVRVGDTQYF. The DNA of the CDR3 is TGTGCCACCAGCAGAGTCAGGGTGGGGGATACGCAGTATTTT. The chain combines TRBV15 with TRBJ2-3, with D perhaps matching TRBD1 (5 bases). V was pared by 1 base and J by 6 bases, with 11 bases between. The CDR3 sequence is 14 residues long. The germline V gene has CDR1 LNHNV and CDR2 YYDKDF (reference sequence).

The chain combines TRBV25-1 with TRBJ2-3; 7 positions agree with TRBD1. The CDR3 is 16 amino acids. Germline CDR1 and CDR2: MGHDK and SYGVNS. V gave up 1 base and J gave up 5 bases; unmatched junction bases: 9. This CDR3 reads CASSESMAGGVDTQYF. CDR3 nucleotide sequence: TGTGCCAGCAGTGAATCGATGGCAGGGGGTGTAGATACGCAGTATTTT.

The table lists this clonotype with a count of one. Mismatch with germline at one junction end may stem from a read error. J is TRBJ2-3 and V is TRBV13; D gene ambiguous. Per germline, CDR1 PRHDT and CDR2 FYEKMQ (reference sequence). This CDR3 comprises 12 residues. Written as DNA, the CDR3 is TGTGCCAGCAGCTTAGGTGGAGATGCGCAGTATTTT. It encodes CASSLGGDAQYF.

V is TRBV10-3 and J is TRBJ2-2; 8 positions agree with TRBD1. This CDR3 has 15 residues. The ends lost 2 bases at V and 14 bases at J; junction bases unmatched: 13. CDR1 and CDR2 (germline): ENHRY, SYGVKD. The CDR3 sequence is CAISEGPDRGPSLFF. CDR3 coding DNA: TGTGCCATCAGTGAGGGACCCGACAGGGGTCCGTCCCTGTTTTTT.

This clonotype was observed a few times. V usage is TRBV7-9 and J usage is TRBJ2-5; D gene ambiguous. The J call could be wrong; TRBJ2-7 is a better fit for the DNA end. CDR3 size: 13 residues. The germline CDR1 and CDR2 sequences are SEHNR and FQNEAQ (reference sequence). The CDR3 DNA is TGTGCCAGCAGCTTAGTTGGTCTCTTCGAGCAGTACTTC. This translates into CASSLVGLFEQYF.

The chain joins TRBV4-2 to TRBJ1-2, with 7 bases fitting TRBD1. V was clipped by 1 base and J by 5 bases; unmatched bases: 13. This CDR3 is built from 17 residues. Germline V CDR1 and CDR2: LGHNA, YNFKEQ. The CDR3 coding sequence is TGTGCCAGCAGCCAAGCAGGGGGTGGCGGGATTGGATATGGCTACACCTTC. As protein: CASSQAGGGGIGYGYTF.

V gene TRBV12-3 or TRBV12-4 combines with J gene TRBJ2-3; 12 bases match TRBD2. The length of the CDR3 is 15 residues. The V gene end was trimmed by 5 bases and the J gene end by 4 bases; junction bases not matched to a gene: 4. The CDR3 sequence: CASSDLAGGADTQYF. Here the CDR3 DNA reads TGTGCCAGCAGTGATCTAGCGGGAGGGGCAGATACGCAGTATTTT.

The genes are TRBV29-1 and TRBJ2-7; D is possibly TRBD1 (6 bases). The J call is doubtful: the DNA matches TRBJ2-5 better. This CDR3 is 15 amino acids long. Germline CDR1 is SQVTM and CDR2 is ANQGSEA. Here the CDR3 DNA reads TGCAGCGTTGAAGTCGCAGGGGACGTGGTGGAGACCCAGTACTTC. This codes for CSVEVAGDVVETQYF.

The gene calls are TRBV20-1 and TRBJ2-1; 16 nucleotides line up with TRBD2. The J call may be incorrect, as the DNA end agrees better with TRBJ2-7. Per germline, CDR1 DFQATT and CDR2 SNEGSKA (reference sequence). The CDR3 consists of 19 residues. The CDR3 region is CSALPGLAGGPVFYNEQYF. The CDR3 DNA sequence: TGCAGTGCCCTTCCGGGACTAGCGGGAGGGCCTGTTTTCTACAATGAGCAGTACTTC.

This sequence joins TRBV5-1 and TRBJ1-1; D not certain. V lost 6 bases and J lost 0, with 6 bases in between. Germline V lookup: CDR1 SGHRS, CDR2 YFSETQ. The CDR3 totals 12 residues. The CDR3 DNA sequence: TGCGCCAGCATGGAGGTGAACACTGAAGCTTTCTTT. This gives the protein CASMEVNTEAFF.

This clonotype occurred a few times. The genes are TRBV10-3 and TRBJ2-3, with D unresolved. There are 13 residues in the CDR3. V shed 0 bases and J shed 2 bases, with 3 bases lying between them. Germline-derived CDR1 and CDR2 are ENHRY and SYGVKD. CDR3 protein: CAISESYTDTQYF. The CDR3 DNA sequence: TGTGCCATCAGTGAGTCCTACACAGATACGCAGTATTTT.

The rearrangement links TRBV11-2 to TRBJ2-4, with TRBD2 matching 12 bases. The tail of the sequence fits TRBJ2-7 better, so the J call may be wrong. In germline, CDR1 is SGHAT, CDR2 FQNNGV. CDR3 size: 17 residues. CDR3 bases: TGTGCCAGCAGCTTAGATCGCGGACTAGCGGGAAGCGACGAGCAGTACTTC. Its protein product is CASSLDRGLAGSDEQYF.

This rearrangement joins TRBV12-3 or TRBV12-4 to TRBJ2-3; 10 bases are a match to TRBD1. The CDR3 loop spans 14 amino acids. The CDR3 here is CASQDRGGTDTQYF. As DNA, the CDR3 is TGTGCTTCACAGGACAGGGGGGGCACAGATACGCAGTATTTT.

V and J are TRBV20-1 and TRBJ2-3, with D possibly being TRBD2 (6 bases). Germline V gives CDR1 DFQATT, CDR2 SNEGSKA (reference sequence). Deletions cut 4 bases from V and 3 bases from J, with 14 bases between. The CDR3 spans 14 residues. CDR3 nucleotides: TGCAGTGCTATCAGGACGGGGAGGACAGATACGCAGTATTTT. Translated, it gives CSAIRTGRTDTQYF.

This clonotype was seen only a few times. CDR3 amino acids: CASSELTGIEETQYF. As DNA, the CDR3 is TGCGCCAGCAGTGAGCTGACAGGGATCGAGGAGACCCAGTACTTC. V usage is TRBV10-1 and J usage is TRBJ2-5, with TRBD1 matching 7 bases. Germline CDR1 WNHNN, CDR2 SYGVQD (reference sequence). This CDR3 has 15 amino acids. Trimming took 2 bases from V and 5 from J; bases not matched to a gene: 8.

V is TRBV7-9 and J is TRBJ2-4, with D possibly TRBD1 on 5 matching bases. CDR3 size: 15 residues. Germline loops: CDR1 SEHNR, CDR2 FQNEAQ (reference sequence). Trimming pared 1 base from V and 4 bases from J, leaving 11 bases between. Here the CDR3 reads CASSLGSGIKNIQYF. CDR3 coding DNA: TGTGCCAGCAGCTTAGGGTCAGGGATTAAAAACATTCAGTACTTC.

CDR3 protein: CSARDQPGSSYNEQFF. CDR3 coding DNA: TGCAGTGCTAGAGATCAACCGGGTAGCTCCTACAATGAGCAGTTCTTC. The chain carries TRBV20-1 and TRBJ2-1; unclear D gene. Germline V gives CDR1 DFQATT, CDR2 SNEGSKA (reference sequence). The CDR3 has 16 amino acids. Trimming stripped 0 bases from V and 0 bases from J, with 12 bases between.

This clonotype was picked up a small number of times. The J gene is TRBJ2-1, the V gene TRBV4-1; D remains unclear. V was cut by 3 bases and J by 6 bases, with 9 bases left in between. This CDR3 is built from 13 residues. The germline CDR1 and CDR2 sequences are MGHRA and YSYEKL. Here the CDR3 DNA reads TGCGCCAGCAGCCAGGGATCTTTCAATGAGCAGTTCTTC. This encodes CASSQGSFNEQFF.

This sequence joins TRBV5-1 and TRBJ2-3, with 7 nucleotides matching TRBD2. Germline assignment: CDR1 SGHRS and CDR2 YFSETQ. V lost 7 bases to trimming and J lost 3 bases; unmatched junction nucleotides: 8. This CDR3 spans 14 amino acids. The CDR3 is CASGLAVETDTQYF. The CDR3 nucleotides are TGCGCCAGCGGGCTAGCGGTGGAGACAGATACGCAGTATTTT.

This clonotype has more than one count but fewer than ten. V and J are TRBV6-1 and TRBJ1-1; maybe TRBD1 (5 bases). Trimming removed 2 bases at V and 6 bases at J, with 19 bases between. The CDR3 loop spans 16 amino acids. Germline CDR1 reads MNHNS; CDR2 reads SASEGT. DNA of the CDR3: TGTGCCAGCAGTGAATTGAGGCAGGGCTCTAACGCTGAAGCTTTCTTT. Protein: CASSELRQGSNAEAFF.

This clonotype turned up a few times. This chain joins TRBV6-5 and TRBJ2-1; maybe TRBD1 (5 bases). The V end lost 6 bases, the J end lost 9 bases, and 15 bases lay between the germline ends. Germline CDR1 is MNHEY and CDR2 is SVGAGI. CDR3 size: 13 residues. The CDR3 here is CASRELRRGEQFF. In DNA, the CDR3 is TGTGCCAGCAGGGAATTGAGAAGGGGTGAGCAGTTCTTC.

This chain connects TRBV15 to TRBJ2-2; weak D call: TRBD1 (5 bases). Germline V lookup: CDR1 LNHNV, CDR2 YYDKDF (reference sequence). Trimming pared 5 bases from V and 1 base from J, leaving 11 bases between. This CDR3 has 15 amino acids. As DNA, the CDR3 is TGTGCCACCAGCCTCTGGACAATGAACACCGGGGAGCTGTTTTTT. Its translation: CATSLWTMNTGELFF.

This clonotype turned up a few times. The chain carries TRBV4-3 and TRBJ1-2, with a possible D match to TRBD1 (6 bases). Trimming took 0 bases from V and 1 from J, leaving 9 bases between them. The length of the CDR3 is 15 residues. Germline CDR1 is LGHNA and CDR2 is YSLEER. Written as DNA, the CDR3 is TGCGCCAGCAGCCAAGATGTAGGGGGTAACTATGGCTACACCTTC. It is translated as CASSQDVGGNYGYTF.

The chain carries TRBV4-2 and TRBJ2-5; D is uncertain. V was shortened by 0 bases and J by 6 bases, with 5 bases between the two germline ends. CDR1 is LGHNA, CDR2 YNFKEQ, per germline. This CDR3 contains 12 residues. The CDR3 is CASSQDVKTQYF. In nucleotides, the CDR3 is TGTGCCAGCAGCCAAGATGTCAAGACCCAGTACTTC.

The chain carries TRBV5-5 and TRBJ1-5; 11 bases align to TRBD1. The germline V gene has CDR1 SGHKS and CDR2 YYEKEE (reference sequence). The CDR3 extends over 17 amino acids. Trimming cost V 1 base and J 6 bases; bases outside gene matches: 9. The DNA of the CDR3 is TGTGCCAGCAGCTTGAACGCCGGGACAGGGGGTCCTCAGCCCCAGCATTTT. Amino acids: CASSLNAGTGGPQPQHF.

V is TRBV5-5 and J is TRBJ2-3; TRBD2 agrees at 9 bases. The CDR3 covers 17 residues. Germline V gene sequence: CDR1 SGHKS, CDR2 YYEKEE (reference sequence). J was trimmed by 9 bases and V by 0 bases; bases with no gene match: 14. This CDR3 reads CASSLVPGLAGGGTQYF. For the CDR3, the DNA is TGTGCCAGCAGCTTGGTTCCGGGACTAGCCGGCGGGGGGACGCAGTATTTT.

This clonotype was counted between two and nine times. V usage is TRBV25-1 and J usage is TRBJ1-2; possibly TRBD1 for D (5 bases). CDR3 size: 13 residues. V lost 8 bases and J 7 bases, leaving 17 bases between the germline ends. Per germline, CDR1 MGHDK and CDR2 SYGVNS. For the CDR3, the DNA is TGTGCCAGCTCGGGGGGACTCGTGGTTGGCTACACCTTC. Translation gives CASSGGLVVGYTF.

The chain combines TRBV5-1 with TRBJ2-1, with 8 bases lining up with TRBD1. The germline CDR1 and CDR2 sequences are SGHRS and YFSETQ. This CDR3 has 14 residues. V lost 4 bases and J lost 4; bases outside the gene matches: 4. The CDR3 DNA sequence: TGCGCCAGCAGCGTCAGGGGGCGATACAATGAGCAGTTCTTC. Encoded protein: CASSVRGRYNEQFF. Looking up the rest from reference TRBV5-1 and TRBJ2-1 gives the full variable domain: KAGVTQTPRYLIKTRGQQVTLSCSPISGHRSVSWYQQTPGQGLQFLFEYFSETQRNKGNFPGRFSGRQFSNSRSEMNVSTLELGDSALYLCASSVRGRYNEQFFGPGTRLTVL.

This sequence joins TRBV28 and TRBJ1-5, with unresolved D. Germline V gives CDR1 MDHEN, CDR2 SYDVKM. V shed 4 bases and J shed 0 bases, with 16 bases lying between them. The CDR3 covers 17 residues. This CDR3 reads CASSSPTQPYSNQPQHF. CDR3 bases: TGTGCCAGCAGTTCCCCGACACAACCTTATAGCAATCAGCCCCAGCATTTT. Together with reference TRBV28 and TRBJ1-5, the CDR3 gives the full variable domain: DVKVTQSSRYLVKRTGEKVFLECVQDMDHENMFWYRQDPGLGLRLIYFSYDVKMKEKGDIPEGYSVSREKKERFSLILESASTNQTSMYLCASSSPTQPYSNQPQHFGDGTRLSIL.

This clonotype was counted between two and nine times. The chain employs TRBV29-1 and TRBJ2-7; TRBD2 is a possible D gene (5 bases). Trimming pared 3 bases from V and 3 bases from J, leaving 9 bases between. This CDR3 has 12 amino acids. Germline loops: CDR1 SQVTM, CDR2 ANQGSEA. CDR3 loop: CSVDGMDYEQYF. The CDR3 bases are TGCAGCGTTGACGGGATGGACTACGAGCAGTACTTC.